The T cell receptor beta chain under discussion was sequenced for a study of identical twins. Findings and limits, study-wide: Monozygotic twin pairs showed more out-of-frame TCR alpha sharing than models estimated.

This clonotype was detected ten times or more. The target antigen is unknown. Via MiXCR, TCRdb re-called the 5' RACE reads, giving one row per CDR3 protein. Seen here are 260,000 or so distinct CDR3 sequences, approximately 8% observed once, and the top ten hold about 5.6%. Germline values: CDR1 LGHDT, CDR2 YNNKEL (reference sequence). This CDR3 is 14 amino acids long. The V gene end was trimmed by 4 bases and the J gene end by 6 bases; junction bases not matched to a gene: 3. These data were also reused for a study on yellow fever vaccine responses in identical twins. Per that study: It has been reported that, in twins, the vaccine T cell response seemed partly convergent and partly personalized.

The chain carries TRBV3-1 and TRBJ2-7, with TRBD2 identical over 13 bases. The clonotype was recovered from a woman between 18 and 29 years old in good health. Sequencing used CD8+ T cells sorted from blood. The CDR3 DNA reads TGTGCCAGCAGCCCCGGGACTAGCGGGATCGAGCAGTACTTC. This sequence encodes CASSPGTSGIEQYF.